Listed below are T cell receptor beta chains from one sample, sequenced in a study of shared clonotypes between healthy human individuals. This table comes from immunoSEQ multiplex PCR, and its TCRdb copy is limited to in-frame clones, with some not included. The data contain around 940,000 clones, around 80% of them singletons. The sequencing sample was made of memory CD4+ T cells sorted from blood. These receptors were collected from a man between 18 and 29 years old in good health. CDR3s include the opening cysteine and the closing phenylalanine or tryptophan.

V gene	J gene	CDR3 protein
TRBV25-1	TRBJ2-5	CASSEWGQETQYF
TRBV4-3	TRBJ1-1	CASSQGGVNTEAFF
TRBV19	TRBJ1-1	CASSPGGTLGGEAFF
TRBV10-2	TRBJ2-3	CASGRGDRLDTQYF
TRBV28	TRBJ1-2	CASSLPEGPRRVYGYTF
TRBV2	TRBJ1-2	CISTASLQSYGYTF
TRBV7-9	TRBJ1-5	CASSRGAESPNQPQHF
TRBV5-1	TRBJ2-7	CASSLDGTGGYEQYF
TRBV18	TRBJ1-2	CASSPQRGTDDGYTF
TRBV5-4	TRBJ2-3	CASSSVGGADTQYF
TRBV5-4	TRBJ2-2	CASSTGQGVSLNTGELFF
TRBV28	TRBJ2-7	CASSPDIGTYEQYF
TRBV18	TRBJ1-4	CASSPRIPGTGNHNEKLFF
TRBV5-5	TRBJ2-1	CASSLGTGIEQFF
TRBV6-1	TRBJ1-5	CASSEAREPQHF
TRBV6-1	TRBJ1-5	CASSEMGQYSNQPQHF
TRBV7-3	TRBJ2-5	CASSPGLEGETQYF
TRBV30	TRBJ2-5	CAWSVFPGSVFLAETQYF
TRBV5-1	TRBJ2-6	CASSVVSGANVLTF
TRBV29-1	TRBJ1-1	CSVATGNTEAFF
TRBV2	TRBJ2-1	CARGAEQFF
TRBV11-2	TRBJ2-5	CASSSGTSVNTGETQYF
TRBV5-6	TRBJ2-3	CASSIGLAGYTQYF
TRBV4-1	TRBJ2-7	CASSQGRSSYEQYF
TRBV19	TRBJ1-5	CASSMGQVVGRNQPQHF
TRBV2	TRBJ2-1	CASSVIGNEQFF
TRBV5-1	TRBJ2-1	CASSLAGSSYNEQFF
TRBV5-1	TRBJ2-2	CASSLELAVLTGELFF
TRBV25-1	TRBJ2-2	CASMQDRGTGELFF
TRBV6-1	TRBJ2-1	CASIMGGTRRQFF
TRBV6-6	TRBJ2-7	CASSYTTGGSYEQYF
TRBV19	TRBJ2-7	CASSSRGASEQYF
TRBV7-8	TRBJ2-1	CASSPRLADNEQFF
TRBV30	TRBJ1-2	CAWSARQRQLDGYTF
TRBV2	TRBJ2-1	CASIHSGGPYNEQFF
TRBV19	TRBJ2-5	CASTGPQETQYF
TRBV28	TRBJ1-2	CASSSPRDRGGPGYGYTF
TRBV6-6	TRBJ2-7	CASGTNREQYF
TRBV2	TRBJ2-7	CASSASGFWTYEQYF
TRBV5-1	TRBJ1-6	CASSLDPGNSPLHF
TRBV2	TRBJ1-1	CASGRSLNTEAFF
TRBV25-1	TRBJ1-6	CASTRRGRQSTYNSPLHF
TRBV10-3	TRBJ1-3	CAISTPVRDGNTIYF
TRBV11-2	TRBJ2-1	CASSSGTSGRGNEQFF
TRBV10-3	TRBJ1-4	CAISDPARSGGKLFF
TRBV6-5	TRBJ2-3	CASSSGRGWDTQYF
TRBV7-8	TRBJ1-5	CASSPIGGGLGNQPQHF
TRBV6-1	TRBJ1-1	CASSGTLLEAFF
TRBV11-1	TRBJ2-7	CASSLDFKASQYF
TRBV11-2	TRBJ2-1	CASSPRPLDNEQFF
TRBV9	TRBJ1-4	CASSGGSGQGNEKLFF
TRBV19	TRBJ1-6	CASSIVITANSPLHF
TRBV13	TRBJ2-2	CASSLTFVGFTGELFF
TRBV30	TRBJ2-3	CAWRISGTSTDTQYF
TRBV6-6	TRBJ2-7	CASSSPDRGGEQYF